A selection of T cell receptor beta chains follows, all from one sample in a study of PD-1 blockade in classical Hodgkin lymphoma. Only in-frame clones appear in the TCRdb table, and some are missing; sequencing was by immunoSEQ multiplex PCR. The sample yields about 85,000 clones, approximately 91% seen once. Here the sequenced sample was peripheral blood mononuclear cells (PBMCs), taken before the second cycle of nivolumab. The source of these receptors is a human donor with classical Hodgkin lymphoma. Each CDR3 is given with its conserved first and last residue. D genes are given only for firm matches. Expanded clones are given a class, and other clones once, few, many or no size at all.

DNA: TGTGCCATCAGTGAGGGACAGGGACAGAACACTGAAGCTTTCTTT; CDR3: CAISEGQGQNTEAFF; V: TRBV10-3; J: TRBJ1-1; size: .; D: TRBD1
DNA: TGTGCCAGCAGTCCCAGACAGGGGAGGAGCAATCAGCCCCAGCATTTT; CDR3: CASSPRQGRSNQPQHF; V: TRBV27; J: TRBJ1-5; size: once; D: TRBD1
DNA: TGTGCCAGCGCAGCGGGAGTCCGGACCGGGGAGCTGTTTTTT; CDR3: CASAAGVRTGELFF; V: TRBV6-1; J: TRBJ2-2; size: .; D: TRBD2
DNA: TGTGCCAGCAGGGTGGGAATGACTAACTATGGCTACACCTTC; CDR3: CASRVGMTNYGYTF; V: TRBV28; J: TRBJ1-2; size: .; D: .
DNA: TGTGCCGCCCAGAGGGGGACAGGGCGGACCGGGGAGCTGTTTTTT; CDR3: CAAQRGTGRTGELFF; V: TRBV19; J: TRBJ2-2; size: .; D: TRBD1
DNA: TGCGCCAGCAGCCCTCTACATATAGAGACCCAGTACTTC; CDR3: CASSPLHIETQYF; V: TRBV4-1; J: TRBJ2-5; size: .; D: .
DNA: TGTGCCAGTAGTATTGACGGAAGATCCTACAATGAGCAGTTCTTC; CDR3: CASSIDGRSYNEQFF; V: TRBV19; J: TRBJ2-1; size: .; D: .
DNA: TGTGCCAGCAGCGTTAAGTGGGCAGGGGAGACCCAGTACTTC; CDR3: CASSVKWAGETQYF; V: TRBV9; J: TRBJ2-5; size: once; D: .
DNA: TGTGCCAGCAGCCAAGACCTACTCCGCGGCTACGAGCAGTACTTC; CDR3: CASSQDLLRGYEQYF; V: TRBV4-2; J: TRBJ2-7; size: .; D: .
DNA: TGTGCCAGCAGTGAAGCGCTAATCAACTATGGCTACACCTTC; CDR3: CASSEALINYGYTF; V: TRBV6-1; J: TRBJ1-2; size: .; D: .